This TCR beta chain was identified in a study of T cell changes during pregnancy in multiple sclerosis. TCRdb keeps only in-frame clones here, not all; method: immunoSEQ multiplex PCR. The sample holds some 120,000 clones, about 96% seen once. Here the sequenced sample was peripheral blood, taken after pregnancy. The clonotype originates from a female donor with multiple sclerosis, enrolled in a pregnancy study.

CDR3 bases: TGTGCCAGCAGCGTAGCGGGTAGGTCGGCCAATGAGCAGTTCTTC. It codes for CASSVAGRSANEQFF. The chain carries TRBV9 and TRBJ2-1; D gene uncertain. This CDR3 is built from 15 residues. The V end lost 0 bases, the J end lost 6 bases, and 13 bases lay between the germline ends. Germline V gene lookup returns CDR1 SGDLS and CDR2 YYNGEE.